The 21 T cell receptor beta chains listed next were all sequenced from one sample in a study of T-cell reconstitution after alpha-beta-depleted transplantation in children. TCRbeta library construction was performed incorporating unique molecular identifiers. MiXCR, applied by TCRdb to the PCR reads, yields one record per CDR3 protein. The sample consists of about 610,000 distinct CDR3 sequences, over 9.5% of them appearing once. The sample was PBMCs from the stem cell graft donor, taken from the stem cell graft. Source of these receptors: a human donor who donated a stem cell graft to a child with acute myeloid leukemia.

Many counts were recorded for this clonotype. The V gene is TRBV4-3, the J gene TRBJ1-1, with 9 bases identical to TRBD1. Per germline, CDR1 LGHNA and CDR2 YSLEER. After removal of 5 bases from V and 4 bases from J, the junction contained 8 bases not matched to a gene. The CDR3 length is 15 residues. The CDR3: CASSSQQGAVTEAFF. Here the CDR3 DNA reads TGCGCCAGCAGCTCTCAACAGGGGGCGGTCACTGAAGCTTTCTTT.

In this sample, this clonotype turned up many times. This chain links TRBV10-3 with TRBJ1-1, with no clear D. V was shortened by 1 base and J by 5 bases, with 2 bases between the two germline ends. The length of the CDR3 is 11 residues. Germline V CDR1 and CDR2: ENHRY, SYGVKD. CDR3 residues: CAISEFTEAFF. Written as DNA, the CDR3 is TGTGCCATCAGTGAGTTTACTGAAGCTTTCTTT.

CDR3 sequence reads: CAWSPSGRIAFQQFF. The CDR3 DNA follows: TGTGCCTGGAGTCCTAGCGGGAGAATCGCTTTTCAGCAGTTCTTC. This chain connects TRBV30 to TRBJ2-1; 10 bases agree with TRBD2. V lost 2 bases, J lost 11 bases, and 12 bases stayed unmatched. Germline V gene sequence: CDR1 GTSNPN, CDR2 SVGIG (reference sequence). This CDR3 has 15 amino acids.

This clonotype was picked up a small number of times. The chain carries TRBV15 and TRBJ1-2; D remains ambiguous. The CDR3 is made up of 14 amino acids. The V and J ends lost 1 base and 8 bases respectively, with 14 bases between them. CDR1 is LNHNV, CDR2 YYDKDF, per germline (reference sequence). CDR3 protein: CATSRGGSSGGYTF. Written as DNA, the CDR3 is TGTGCCACCAGCAGAGGCGGGAGTTCTGGGGGCTACACCTTC.

The chain has TRBV29-1 and TRBJ2-3; 7 positions agree with TRBD2. Germline-derived CDR1 and CDR2 are SQVTM and ANQGSEA. The length of the CDR3 is 15 residues. V shed 4 bases, J shed 4 bases, and the junction held 11 bases outside the gene matches. CDR3 region: CSVVGLAGAPDTQYF. CDR3 nucleotide sequence: TGCAGCGTTGTAGGTCTCGCGGGAGCCCCAGATACGCAGTATTTT.

The chain couples TRBV5-1 to TRBJ2-1, with D possibly TRBD2 on 6 matching bases. In germline, CDR1 is SGHRS, CDR2 YFSETQ. The CDR3 totals 14 residues. Trimming stripped 4 bases from V and 8 bases from J, with 16 bases between. The CDR3, as DNA: TGCGCCAGCAGCACCTTGACTAGTTCGGATGAGCAGTTCTTC. Translation: CASSTLTSSDEQFF.

The V call is TRBV20-1, the J call TRBJ2-1; 9 bases match TRBD2. This CDR3 is 15 amino acids long. The germline V gene has CDR1 DFQATT and CDR2 SNEGSKA (reference sequence). V gave up 1 base and J gave up 3 bases; unmatched junction bases: 4. CDR3 coding DNA: TGCAGTGCTAGAGTCCCTAGCGGGATCTACAATGAGCAGTTCTTC. This translates into CSARVPSGIYNEQFF.

This chain links TRBV7-2 with TRBJ2-2, with D hard to call. The CDR3 runs 14 residues. V was shortened by 5 bases and J by 3 bases, with 10 bases between the two germline ends. Germline-derived CDR1 and CDR2 are SGHTA and FQGNSA. The CDR3, as DNA: TGTGCCAGCAGCCCAGACTTGTACACCGGGGAGCTGTTTTTT. It encodes CASSPDLYTGELFF.

This clonotype was seen at least ten times. The rearrangement joins TRBV7-2 to TRBJ2-3; D unclear. The CDR3 is 14 residues long. Germline lookup yields CDR1 SGHTA and CDR2 FQGNSA. The V end lost 3 bases, the J end lost 6 bases, and 13 bases lay between the germline ends. The CDR3 protein is CASSFNSRADTQYF. The CDR3 DNA is TGTGCCAGCAGCTTCAACAGTAGGGCGGATACGCAGTATTTT.

This clonotype appeared a few times. The chain employs TRBV27 and TRBJ2-7; no reliable D call. The CDR3 extends over 13 amino acids. Between the trimmed V and J ends, which lost 5 bases and 5 bases, there was a span of 13 bases. In germline, CDR1 is MNHEY, CDR2 SMNVEV (reference sequence). CDR3 nucleotide sequence: TGTGCCAGCAGTAGAAGGGTAGGCAACGAGCAGTACTTC. Translation gives CASSRRVGNEQYF.

The chain combines TRBV2 with TRBJ2-3; 7 bases map to TRBD2. Germline trimming cut 5 bases from V and 2 bases from J; bases unmatched to any gene: 4. The CDR3 covers 14 residues. Germline CDR1 SNHLY, CDR2 FYNNEI. CDR3 sequence (DNA): TGTGCCAGCAGTCGGGAGGCCTACACAGATACGCAGTATTTT. Protein sequence: CASSREAYTDTQYF.

V gene TRBV7-8 combines with J gene TRBJ2-1; 7 bases match TRBD1. Trimming cost V 4 bases and J 3 bases; bases outside gene matches: 3. Germline V gives CDR1 SGHVS, CDR2 FQNEAQ. The CDR3 spans 14 residues. CDR3 DNA sequence: TGTGCCAGCAGCTCTCGACAGGGCTACAATGAGCAGTTCTTC. The encoded protein is CASSSRQGYNEQFF.

This clonotype has more than one count but fewer than ten. The chain couples TRBV28 to TRBJ2-5, with D uncertain. In germline, CDR1 is MDHEN, CDR2 SYDVKM. Between the trimmed V and J ends, which lost 5 bases and 3 bases, there was a span of 19 bases. The CDR3 has 16 amino acids. The CDR3 spells CASSAPRQALKETQYF. The DNA of the CDR3 is TGTGCCAGCAGTGCTCCCCGCCAAGCTCTAAAAGAGACCCAGTACTTC.

This clonotype was found a few times. The J gene is TRBJ1-1, the V gene TRBV6-1; the D gene is possibly TRBD1 (6 bases). Germline values: CDR1 MNHNS, CDR2 SASEGT. V shed 6 bases and J shed 0 bases, with 14 bases lying between them. This CDR3 is 15 amino acids long. CDR3 in DNA: TGTGCCAGCAGCCCGGGGGGACACCTGAACACTGAAGCTTTCTTT. Protein: CASSPGGHLNTEAFF.

This clonotype was counted a few times. This chain joins TRBV10-3 and TRBJ1-2; a possible D gene is TRBD1 (5 bases). Germline loops: CDR1 ENHRY, CDR2 SYGVKD. Deletions cut 8 bases from V and 2 bases from J, with 15 bases between. The CDR3 is 14 residues long. DNA of the CDR3: TGTGCCATCGGTGGGGGAGACTTAAACTATGGCTACACCTTC. This gives the protein CAIGGGDLNYGYTF.

The J gene is TRBJ2-1, the V gene TRBV7-9; D is possibly TRBD1 (6 bases). This CDR3 is 11 amino acids long. The V gene lost 7 bases and the J gene lost 10 bases, with 11 bases spanning the gap. Germline CDR1 SEHNR, CDR2 FQNEAQ (reference sequence). DNA of the CDR3: TGTGCCAGCATACTAGGGACAGAGCAGTTCTTC. Protein product: CASILGTEQFF. The entire variable domain, with the rest obtained from reference TRBV7-9 and TRBJ2-1, is as follows: DTGVSQNPRHKITKRGQNVTFRCDPISEHNRLYWYRQTLGQGPEFLTYFQNEAQLEKSRLLSDRFSAERPKGSFSTLEIQRTEQGDSAMYLCASILGTEQFFGPGTRLTVL.

This clonotype has at least ten counts. The V and J genes are TRBV6-4 and TRBJ2-2, with D possibly TRBD2 on 5 matching bases. This CDR3 region has 16 residues. Germline CDR1 is MRHNA and CDR2 is SNTAGT. Trimming removed 2 bases from V and 5 bases from J, with 15 bases in between. DNA of the CDR3: TGTGCCAGCAGTGACCAAAGACTTTCGGGGACCGGGGAGCTGTTTTTT. Translation: CASSDQRLSGTGELFF.

The chain employs TRBV5-1 and TRBJ2-2, with 10 bases aligning to TRBD2. The junction had 10 bases not matched to a gene; V was cut back by 4 bases and J by 4 bases. The CDR3 contains 17 residues. Germline-derived CDR1 and CDR2 are SGHRS and YFSETQ. CDR3 amino acids: CASSPWTSGHLTGELFF. The CDR3 coding sequence is TGCGCCAGCAGCCCCTGGACTAGCGGTCACCTCACCGGGGAGCTGTTTTTT.

This clonotype was found a few times. The chain couples TRBV23-1 to TRBJ2-3, with D possibly TRBD1 on 5 matching bases. TRBV23-1 is recorded as an ORF, its role being uncertain. This CDR3 has 15 amino acids. The V and J ends lost 1 base and 1 base respectively, with 9 bases between them. The CDR3 loop is CASSQLGQGTDTQYF. The CDR3, as DNA: TGCGCCAGCAGTCAATTGGGGCAGGGCACAGATACGCAGTATTTT.

The genes are TRBV29-1 and TRBJ2-1; D is perhaps TRBD2 (5 bases). With 5 bases removed from V and 7 bases from J, the gap between germline ends came to 9 bases. This CDR3 is built from 11 residues. CDR1 and CDR2 from the germline V gene are SQVTM and ANQGSEA. The CDR3 DNA reads as TGCAGCGTTATGGACTGGAATGAGCAGTTCTTC. Translated, it gives CSVMDWNEQFF.

This clonotype was seen more than once but under ten times. The chain carries TRBV12-3 or TRBV12-4 and TRBJ1-2; 8 positions agree with TRBD1. This CDR3 region has 15 residues. V lost 3 bases, J lost 6 bases, and 9 bases stayed unmatched. The CDR3 spells CASSLGQVLWNGYTF. The CDR3 bases are TGTGCCAGCAGTTTGGGACAGGTCCTTTGGAATGGCTACACCTTC.